These T cell receptor beta chains were read from a single sample in a study of blood T cell repertoires in COVID-19. This table comes from immunoSEQ multiplex PCR, and its TCRdb copy is limited to in-frame clones, with some not included. The repertoire holds approximately 210,000 clones, with about 89% as singletons. Material: peripheral blood. These receptors were obtained from a woman aged 40 to 50 with acute or convalescent COVID-19. The CDR3 runs from the conserved cysteine through the conserved F or W. D genes are given only for firm matches. Some rows mark clone size as missing; the rest say once, few, many or name a class of expanded clone.

D gene	V gene	clone size	J gene	CDR3 protein	CDR3 DNA
TRBD1	TRBV5-4	.	TRBJ2-3	CASSPEGTGTDTQYF	TGTGCCAGCAGCCCCGAAGGGACAGGCACAGATACGCAGTATTTT
TRBD1	TRBV7-7	.	TRBJ2-5	CASSLVGQGTGETQYF	TGTGCCAGCAGCTTAGTGGGACAGGGTACCGGGGAGACCCAGTACTTC
.	TRBV11-3	.	TRBJ2-2	CASSSTATGELFF	TGTGCCAGCAGCTCGACAGCCACCGGGGAGCTGTTTTTT
TRBD1	TRBV19	once	TRBJ1-1	CASYRDRGIHEAFF	TGTGCCAGTTACCGGGACAGGGGGATTCATGAAGCTTTCTTT
.	TRBV7-2	.	TRBJ1-5	CASSPSPNQPQHF	TGTGCCAGCAGCCCCTCCCCCAATCAGCCCCAGCATTTT
.	TRBV30	.	TRBJ1-2	CAWKGQGPRGTYGYTF	TGTGCCTGGAAGGGGCAGGGGCCGCGAGGGACGTATGGCTACACCTTC
.	TRBV5-8	.	TRBJ2-5	CASSPVGAAETQYF	TGTGCCAGCAGCCCGGTGGGGGCGGCAGAGACCCAGTACTTC
TRBD1	TRBV29-1	.	TRBJ2-5	CSVSLPDRSLQETQYF	TGCAGCGTATCTCTCCCGGACAGGTCCCTCCAAGAGACCCAGTACTTC
TRBD1	TRBV13	.	TRBJ2-1	CASSPRWTGVANEQFF	TGTGCCAGCAGCCCCCGTTGGACAGGGGTAGCCAATGAGCAGTTCTTC
.	TRBV6-5	once	TRBJ1-2	CASTFGGGGHYGYTF	TGTGCCAGCACCTTTGGGGGAGGAGGGCACTATGGCTACACCTTC
.	TRBV2	.	TRBJ1-1	CASSATGERGDTEAFF	TGTGCCAGCAGCGCCACGGGGGAACGAGGGGACACTGAAGCTTTCTTT
TRBD2	TRBV6-5	.	TRBJ2-5	CASSLGGEETQYF	TGTGCCAGCAGCCTCGGGGGGGAAGAGACCCAGTACTTC
.	TRBV2	.	TRBJ1-1	CASSELGTPLNTEAFF	TGTGCCAGCAGTGAATTGGGCACCCCGTTGAACACTGAAGCTTTCTTT
.	TRBV5-5	.	TRBJ2-1	CASMGQLYNEQFF	TGTGCCAGCATGGGGCAACTCTACAATGAGCAGTTCTTC